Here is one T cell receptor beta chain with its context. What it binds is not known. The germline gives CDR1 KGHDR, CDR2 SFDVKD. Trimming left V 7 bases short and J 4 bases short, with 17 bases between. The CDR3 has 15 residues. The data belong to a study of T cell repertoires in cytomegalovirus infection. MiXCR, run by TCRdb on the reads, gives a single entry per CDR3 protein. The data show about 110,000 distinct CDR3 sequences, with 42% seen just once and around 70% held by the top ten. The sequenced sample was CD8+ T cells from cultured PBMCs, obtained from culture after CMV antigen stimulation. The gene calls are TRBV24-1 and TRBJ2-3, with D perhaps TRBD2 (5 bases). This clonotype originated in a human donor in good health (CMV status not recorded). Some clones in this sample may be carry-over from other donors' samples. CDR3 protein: CATSSSRGLADTQYF. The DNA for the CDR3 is TGTGCCACCAGCAGCTCCAGAGGGCTCGCAGATACGCAGTATTTT.